This TCR beta chain was retrieved from a study of vaccination and CD4 T cells after COVID-19 (dated by TCRdb to 2021 to 2024). Regarding the study in general: Convalescent patients had a positive SARS-CoV-2 result on nasal swab PCR, and of these patients, nine had mild disease and one had severe disease. Post-COVID blood samples from convalescent patients were collected a median of around 110 days after diagnosis, with a range of 35 to 161 days. The cultures were stimulated with overlapping spike peptide pools from SARS-CoV-2 and from the common cold coronaviruses HCoV-NL63, HCoV-OC43 and HCoV-229E. Post-vaccine blood samples were obtained a median of around 67 days after the second vaccine dose, with a range of about 13 to 241 days. The convalescent cohort included six males and four females, with two Hispanic individuals, seven Caucasians, two Asians and one multiracial person. Each participant got two doses of either the Pfizer-BioNTech BNT162b2 vaccine (n=8) or the Moderna mRNA-1273 vaccine (n=2). The spike-specific CD4+ TCR repertoire was compared before and after mRNA vaccination in about nine COVID-19 convalescent patients and a handful of infection-naive healthy vaccine recipients. In control cultures, a CEFX viral epitope pool was used as positive control, an HIV-1 Nef peptide pool was used as negative control, or no peptide was added.

The germline V gene encodes CDR1 MNHEY and CDR2 SVGEGT. V loses 6 bases at its end and J loses 3 bases; junction bases beyond the gene matches: 5. Reading from cysteine to phenylalanine, the CDR3 counts 14 amino acids. The read is trimmed to its CDR3 DNA, 42 bases read in frame from base 1. Overall study results and their limits: Only a relatively small number of convalescent patients were included in the study, and early timepoints following natural infection were not analyzed. The median count of SARS-CoV-2-reactive clonotypes went up from some 23 after infection to 38 after vaccination, although the change was not significant. In convalescent patients, a median around 85% of post-vaccine SARS-CoV-2-reactive clones were detected only after vaccination, and vaccine-specific priming was suggested by this finding. Nearly all vaccine-specific clones in convalescent patients (304 of 307) were mono-reactive for SARS-CoV-2 spike rather than cross-reactive with common cold coronaviruses.

The treatment or condition label on this specimen signifies: 10-day PBMC culture with coronavirus spike peptide pools or control peptides (ViraFEST assay). The study used the ViraFEST assay, which expanded antigen-specific T cells with peptide pools and then identified expanded clonotypes by TCR sequencing. The convalescent patients' positive SARS-CoV-2 PCR tests fell between March and December 2020, which was before the Alpha, Beta and Delta variants emerged in the United States. Each well held millions of PBMCs cultured with approximately 10 ug/ml peptide pools in IMDM containing approximately 5% human AB serum and approximately 10 IU/ml IL-2. Half of the culture medium was replaced with fresh IL-2-containing medium on days 3 and 7. After nine to eleven days of culture, CD4+ T cells were isolated by negative selection with the EasySep CD4+ T cell isolation kit. Ficoll-Paque Plus gradient centrifugation was used to isolate PBMCs from whole blood, and the isolated PBMCs were then either used fresh or cryopreserved at -140C. In general, triplicate wells were set up for every culture condition.

As concerns this clonotype: Its antigen target is currently unknown. No base qualities exist here, and no much larger clone lies one base off it.

Libraries were built with PCR. TCR sequencing of DNA from cultured CD4+ T cells used the Oncomine TCR Beta short-read assay at the Johns Hopkins FTIC core. The QIAamp micro DNA kit was used to extract genomic DNA from the cultured CD4+ T cells. Oncomine TCR Beta libraries from cultured CD4+ T cells were pooled using unique dual indexes and sequenced on an Illumina iSeq 100. The source study handled its data this way. Non-productive sequences were removed, and CDR3s not starting with C, not ending with F or W, or shorter than 7 amino acids were discarded. The MANAFEST web application was used to identify antigen-specific clonotypes by comparing peptide-stimulated wells against reference wells and other culture wells. To be called positive, a clone needed an FDR below 0.05, an odds ratio above 5, and a productive frequency above 0.1% in at least two of three replicate wells. A clonotype counted as cross-reactive if it showed significant expansion both in the SARS-CoV-2 spike wells and in at least one common cold coronavirus spike condition. Similarity between CDR3 sequences was evaluated in R version 3.6.1 using Levenshtein distances (stringdist) and unrooted phylogenetic trees (ape). Starting from the raw public reads, TCRdb applied fastp trimming at Q25, assembled clones with MiXCR and retained in-frame beta chains. Rows are unified per CDR3 protein, each entry keeping the most common DNA and genes. TCRdb assigned the V and J calls; the authors' analysis was not used. For this sample the table gives fewer than 20,000 distinct CDR3 sequences, of which over 40% were detected only once. The ten largest clones capture around 10% of the sample.

The sequence was obtained from a human donor who had recovered from COVID-19. Source material: CD4+ T cells from blood, cultured in vitro. Here the chain combines TRBV6-2 or TRBV6-3 and TRBJ1-5; 7 of the junction bases match TRBD1. This receptor carries the CDR3 CASRGQKNNQPQHF. The DNA sequence is given as TGTGCCAGCAGGGGACAGAAGAACAATCAGCCCCAGCATTTT.